This entry lists 9 T cell receptor beta chains sequenced from one sample in a study of blood T cells in healthy people across ages. Through a sample-barcoded 5' primer and a J-beta primer mix, a second PCR was run for roughly 6 to 11 cycles. TCRdb reprocessed the 5' RACE reads with MiXCR, giving one entry per CDR3 protein. The sample yields about 830,000 distinct CDR3 sequences, less than 80% seen once. Input material: blood. The receptors come from a young man in good health.

The genes are TRBV2 and TRBJ2-7, with 12 bases fitting TRBD1. CDR1 is SNHLY, CDR2 FYNNEI, per germline. CDR3 length: 15 amino acids. The ends lost 5 bases at V and 5 bases at J; junction bases unmatched: 7. CDR3 residues: CASSPPGQGAHEQYF. DNA for the CDR3: TGTGCCAGCAGTCCACCGGGACAGGGGGCTCACGAGCAGTACTTC.

The J gene is TRBJ2-7, the V gene TRBV6-5, with a tentative D call TRBD1 (6 bases). Germline V gene data show CDR1 as MNHEY and CDR2 as SVGAGI. The CDR3 runs 15 residues. The V end was cut by 0 bases, the J end by 0 bases, with 9 bases between. CDR3 region: CASSYSGHNSYEQYF. The CDR3 DNA reads TGTGCCAGCAGTTACTCGGGACACAACTCCTACGAGCAGTACTTC.

The chain recombines TRBV20-1 with TRBJ1-5; D ambiguous. Germline CDR1 and CDR2: DFQATT and SNEGSKA (reference sequence). Trimming took off 4 bases at V and 3 bases at J, with 13 bases between the two ends. This CDR3 has 14 amino acids. CDR3: CSAMGGHPNQPQHF. The CDR3 DNA reads TGCAGTGCTATGGGTGGCCACCCCAATCAGCCCCAGCATTTT.

This chain links TRBV5-5 with TRBJ2-3; 10 bases are a match to TRBD1. J lost 6 bases, V lost 5 bases, and 9 bases had no gene match. In germline, CDR1 is SGHKS, CDR2 YYEKEE (reference sequence). This CDR3 comprises 15 residues. CDR3 region: CASSTGQGDVDTQYF. The CDR3 DNA reads as TGTGCCAGCAGTACCGGACAGGGGGATGTCGATACGCAGTATTTT.

This clonotype was observed a few times. J is TRBJ1-2 and V is TRBV10-3, with 7 bases lining up with TRBD1. Germline loops: CDR1 ENHRY, CDR2 SYGVKD. Trimming took 0 bases from V and 1 from J; bases not matched to a gene: 8. The CDR3 contains 17 residues. The CDR3: CAISESRDREINYGYTF. The CDR3 DNA is TGTGCCATCAGTGAGTCGAGAGACAGGGAGATTAACTATGGCTACACCTTC.

This clonotype turned up a few times. The gene calls are TRBV5-1 and TRBJ2-1, with 9 bases fitting TRBD2. The ends lost 3 bases at V and 4 bases at J; junction bases unmatched: 8. Germline V CDR1 and CDR2: SGHRS, YFSETQ. This CDR3 spans 16 amino acids. CDR3 sequence: CASSSLSGGPYNEQFF. The CDR3, as DNA: TGCGCCAGCAGCTCCCTAAGCGGGGGGCCATACAATGAGCAGTTCTTC. Full variable domain (outside the CDR3, taken from reference TRBV5-1 and TRBJ2-1): KAGVTQTPRYLIKTRGQQVTLSCSPISGHRSVSWYQQTPGQGLQFLFEYFSETQRNKGNFPGRFSGRQFSNSRSEMNVSTLELGDSALYLCASSSLSGGPYNEQFFGPGTRLTVL.

This chain joins TRBV19 and TRBJ2-1, with 12 positions matching TRBD2. The CDR3 extends over 14 amino acids. Germline V gives CDR1 LNHDA, CDR2 SQIVND (reference sequence). The ends lost 4 bases at V and 8 bases at J; junction bases unmatched: 3. The CDR3 loop reads CASSTTSGSDEQFF. As DNA, the CDR3 is TGTGCCAGTAGTACGACTAGCGGGAGCGATGAGCAGTTCTTC.

The chain employs TRBV28 and TRBJ2-5; TRBD1 matches 8 bases. The DNA end lines up better with TRBJ2-7; the J call may be wrong. Germline CDR1 MDHEN, CDR2 SYDVKM. CDR3 length: 16 amino acids. The CDR3 reads CASSLNPAGGGYEQYF. In DNA, the CDR3 is TGTGCCAGCAGTTTAAACCCCGCAGGGGGCGGCTACGAGCAGTACTTC.

The chain recombines TRBV24-1 with TRBJ2-1, with D tentatively TRBD1 (6 bases). Between the trimmed V and J ends, which lost 6 bases and 4 bases, there was a span of 21 bases. Germline V gives CDR1 KGHDR, CDR2 SFDVKD. This CDR3 comprises 17 residues. The CDR3 loop reads CATSRHDRHPLYNEQFF. The CDR3 DNA reads as TGTGCCACCAGTCGCCACGACAGGCACCCCCTTTACAATGAGCAGTTCTTC.